This T cell receptor (beta chain) derives from a study of shared clonotypes between healthy human individuals. The study's findings and limits: Represented genetic and exposure-history diversity was restricted by having few donors. The researchers took only blood, and tissue repertoires probably look different. All-four-donor shared clonotypes had higher generation probabilities than non-shared clonotypes did. Generally, estimated richness proved larger in naive subsets than it did in memory subsets.

Clones were sequenced by immunoSEQ multiplex PCR, and TCRdb holds only the in-frame ones, with some missing. This table has some 2,100,000 clones, about 93% appearing once. With respect to this clone: Its matching antigen is unknown.

Terminally differentiated effector memory CD45RA+ cells were excluded from the naive CD8 cells, which were CD45RO-negative and positively selected for CCR7. V lost 5 bases and J lost 3; bases outside the gene matches: 7. The CDR3 is 17 amino acids. The germline V gene has CDR1 MDHEN and CDR2 SYDVKM. Sequenced material: naive CD8+ T cells from PBMCs. This TCR derives from a man between 18 and 35 years old in good health. Some clones in this sample may be carry-over from other donors' samples. The V gene is TRBV28, the J gene TRBJ2-2, with 12 bases that match TRBD2. CDR3 protein: CASSPWTSGTYTGELFF. In nucleotides, the CDR3 is TGTGCCAGCAGTCCATGGACTAGCGGGACATACACCGGGGAGCTGTTTTTT.